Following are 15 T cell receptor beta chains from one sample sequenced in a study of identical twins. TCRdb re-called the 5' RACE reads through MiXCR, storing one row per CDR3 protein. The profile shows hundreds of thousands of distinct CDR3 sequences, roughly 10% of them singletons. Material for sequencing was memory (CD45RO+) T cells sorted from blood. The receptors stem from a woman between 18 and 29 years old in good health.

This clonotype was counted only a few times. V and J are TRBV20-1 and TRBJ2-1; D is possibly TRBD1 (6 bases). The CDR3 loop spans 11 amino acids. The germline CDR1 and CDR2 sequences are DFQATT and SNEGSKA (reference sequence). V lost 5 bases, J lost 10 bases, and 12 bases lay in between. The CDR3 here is CSAGEDREQFF. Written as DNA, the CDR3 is TGCAGTGCTGGGGAAGACAGGGAGCAGTTCTTC.

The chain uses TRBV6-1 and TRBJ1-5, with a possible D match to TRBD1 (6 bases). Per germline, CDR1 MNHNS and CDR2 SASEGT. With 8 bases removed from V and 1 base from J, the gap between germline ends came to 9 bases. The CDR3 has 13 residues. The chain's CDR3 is CASADRSNQPQHF. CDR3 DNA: TGTGCCAGCGCGGACAGAAGCAATCAGCCCCAGCATTTT.

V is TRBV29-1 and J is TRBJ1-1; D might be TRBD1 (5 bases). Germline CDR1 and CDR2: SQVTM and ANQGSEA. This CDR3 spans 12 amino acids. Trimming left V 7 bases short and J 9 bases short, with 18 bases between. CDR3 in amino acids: CSADMGGTKAFF. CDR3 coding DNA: TGCAGCGCTGATATGGGGGGGACGAAAGCTTTCTTT.

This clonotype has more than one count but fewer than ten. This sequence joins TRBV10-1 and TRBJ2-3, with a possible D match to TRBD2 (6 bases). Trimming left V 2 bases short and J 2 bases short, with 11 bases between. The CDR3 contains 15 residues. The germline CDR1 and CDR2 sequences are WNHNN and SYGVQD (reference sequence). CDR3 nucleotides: TGCGCCAGCAGTGAGGTCGGGACTTACACAGATACGCAGTATTTT. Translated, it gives CASSEVGTYTDTQYF.

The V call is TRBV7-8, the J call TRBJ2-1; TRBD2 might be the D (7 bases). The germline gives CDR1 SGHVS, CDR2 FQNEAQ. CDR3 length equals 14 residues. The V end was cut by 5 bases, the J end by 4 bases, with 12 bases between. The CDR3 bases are TGTGCCAGCAGCCGAGGGGGGGGGTACAATGAGCAGTTCTTC. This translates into CASSRGGGYNEQFF.

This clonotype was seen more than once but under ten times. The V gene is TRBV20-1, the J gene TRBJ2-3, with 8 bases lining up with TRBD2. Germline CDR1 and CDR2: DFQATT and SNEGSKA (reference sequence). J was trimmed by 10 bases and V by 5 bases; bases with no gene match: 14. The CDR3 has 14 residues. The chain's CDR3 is CSAPPGLGRSAQYF. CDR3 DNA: TGCAGTGCTCCTCCGGGACTAGGCCGCAGTGCGCAGTATTTT.

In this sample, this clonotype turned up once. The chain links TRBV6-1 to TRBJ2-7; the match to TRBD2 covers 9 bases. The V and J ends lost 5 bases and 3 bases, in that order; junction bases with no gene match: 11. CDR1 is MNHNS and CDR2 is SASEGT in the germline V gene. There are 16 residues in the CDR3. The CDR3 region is CASSPLPSGIIYEQYF. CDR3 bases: TGTGCCAGCAGTCCTCTCCCTAGCGGGATTATCTACGAGCAGTACTTC.

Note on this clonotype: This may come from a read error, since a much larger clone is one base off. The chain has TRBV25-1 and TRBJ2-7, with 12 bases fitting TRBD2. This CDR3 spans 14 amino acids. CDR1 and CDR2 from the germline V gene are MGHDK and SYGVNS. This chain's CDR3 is CTSSPTSGGREQYF. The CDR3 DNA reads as TGTACCAGCAGCCCGACTAGCGGGGGAAGGGAGCAGTACTTC.

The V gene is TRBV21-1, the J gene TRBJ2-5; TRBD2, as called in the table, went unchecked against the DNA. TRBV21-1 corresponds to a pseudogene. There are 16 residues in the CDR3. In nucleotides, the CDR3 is TGTGCCAGCAGCAAAGTGGGCGGGGCCTTTCAGGAGACCCAGTACTTC. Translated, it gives CASSKVGGAFQETQYF.

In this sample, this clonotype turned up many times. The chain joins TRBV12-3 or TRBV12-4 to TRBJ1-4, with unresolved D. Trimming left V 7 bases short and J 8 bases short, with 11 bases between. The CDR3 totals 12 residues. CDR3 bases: TGTGCCAGCACCACCCCCCCCGAAAAACTGTTTTTT. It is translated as CASTTPPEKLFF.

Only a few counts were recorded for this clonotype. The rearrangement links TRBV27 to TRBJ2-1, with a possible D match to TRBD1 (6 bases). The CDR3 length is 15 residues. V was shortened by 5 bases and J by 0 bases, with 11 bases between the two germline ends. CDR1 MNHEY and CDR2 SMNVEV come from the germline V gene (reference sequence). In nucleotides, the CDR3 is TGTGCCAGCAGTCTCAGACAGGTCTCCTACAATGAGCAGTTCTTC. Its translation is CASSLRQVSYNEQFF.

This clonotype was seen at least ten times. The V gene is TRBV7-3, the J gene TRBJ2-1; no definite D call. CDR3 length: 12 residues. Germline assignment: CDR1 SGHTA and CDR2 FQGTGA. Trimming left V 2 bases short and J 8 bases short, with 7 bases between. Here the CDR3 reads CASSLGQDEQFF. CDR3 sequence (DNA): TGTGCCAGCAGCTTAGGGCAGGATGAGCAGTTCTTC.

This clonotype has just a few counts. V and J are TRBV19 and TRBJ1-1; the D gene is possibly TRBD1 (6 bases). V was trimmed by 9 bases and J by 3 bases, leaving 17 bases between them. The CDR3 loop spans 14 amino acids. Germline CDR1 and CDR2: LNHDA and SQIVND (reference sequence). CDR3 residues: CASGLTGYDTEAFF. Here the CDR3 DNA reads TGTGCCAGCGGGCTCACAGGGTATGACACTGAAGCTTTCTTT.

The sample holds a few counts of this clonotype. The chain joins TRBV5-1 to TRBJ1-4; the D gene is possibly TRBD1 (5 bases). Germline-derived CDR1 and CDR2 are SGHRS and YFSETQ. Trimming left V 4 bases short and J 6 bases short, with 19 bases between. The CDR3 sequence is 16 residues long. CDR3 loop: CASSPGPGVEDEKLFF. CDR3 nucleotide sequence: TGCGCCAGCAGCCCCGGGCCGGGGGTTGAGGATGAAAAACTGTTTTTT.

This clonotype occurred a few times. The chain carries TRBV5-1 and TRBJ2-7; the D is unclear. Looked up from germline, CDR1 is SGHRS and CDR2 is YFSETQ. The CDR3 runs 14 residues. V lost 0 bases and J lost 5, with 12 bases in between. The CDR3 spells CASSLDRASDEQYF. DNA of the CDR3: TGCGCCAGCAGCTTGGATAGGGCTTCCGACGAGCAGTACTTC.